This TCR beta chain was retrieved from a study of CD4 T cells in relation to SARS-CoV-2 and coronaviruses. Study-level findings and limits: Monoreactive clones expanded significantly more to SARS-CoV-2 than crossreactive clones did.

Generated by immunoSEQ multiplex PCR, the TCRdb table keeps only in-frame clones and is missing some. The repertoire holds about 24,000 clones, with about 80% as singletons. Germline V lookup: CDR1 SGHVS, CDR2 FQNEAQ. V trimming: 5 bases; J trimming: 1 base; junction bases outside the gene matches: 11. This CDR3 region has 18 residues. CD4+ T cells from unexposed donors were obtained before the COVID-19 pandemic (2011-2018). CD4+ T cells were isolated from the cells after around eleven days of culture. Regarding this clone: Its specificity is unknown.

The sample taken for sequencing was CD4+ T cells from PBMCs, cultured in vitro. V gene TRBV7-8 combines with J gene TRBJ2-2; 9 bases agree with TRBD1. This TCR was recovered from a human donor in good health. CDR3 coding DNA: TGTGCCAGCAGCCCACGGGACAGGGATCCCAAGAACACCGGGGAGCTGTTTTTT. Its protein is CASSPRDRDPKNTGELFF. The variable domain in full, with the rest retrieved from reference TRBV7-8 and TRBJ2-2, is GAGVSQSPRYKVAKRGQDVALRCDPISGHVSLFWYQQALGQGPEFLTYFQNEAQLDKSGLPSDRFFAERPEGSVSTLKIQRTQQEDSAVYLCASSPRDRDPKNTGELFFGEGSRLTVL.